Listed below are T cell receptor beta chains from one sample, sequenced in a study of CD8 T cells in ankylosing spondylitis. MiXCR was run by TCRdb on the 5' RACE reads, yielding one entry per CDR3 protein. The top ten hold approximately 15% of the sample, which has 150,000 to 250,000 distinct CDR3 sequences, over 10% seen once. The specimen was blood, either unsorted or a sorted T cell fraction (not recorded which). These receptors all come from a male donor with ankylosing spondylitis or in good health (not recorded which). The CDR3 runs from the conserved cysteine through the conserved F or W. D genes are given only for firm matches. Size values are once, few and many counts, or a class for expanded clones, and some rows have none.

TRBV12-3/TRBV12-4	TRBJ1-4	few	TRBD1	TGTGCCAGCAGCGACTTCCGGGACAGGGGGACGGAAAAACTGTTTTTT	CASSDFRDRGTEKLFF
TRBV4-1	TRBJ1-1	few	TRBD1	TGCGCCAGCAGCCGACAGGGGCCCGACCGCGCTGAAGCTTTCTTT	CASSRQGPDRAEAFF
TRBV5-1	TRBJ2-1	few	TRBD1	TGCGCCAGCGACACAGGGGGATCCTACAATGAGCAGTTCTTC	CASDTGGSYNEQFF
TRBV6-1	TRBJ2-1	few	TRBD2	TGTGCCAGCAGCGTAAGATTTAGCGGGGTCCCCGAAAATGAGCAGTTCTTC	CASSVRFSGVPENEQFF
TRBV12-3/TRBV12-4	TRBJ2-3	many	NA	TGTGCCAGCAGCATCGGACAGACCACAGATACGCAGTATTTT	CASSIGQTTDTQYF
TRBV12-3/TRBV12-4	TRBJ2-3	many	NA	TGTGCCAGCAGTCCAGGGGGGGATACGCAGTATTTT	CASSPGGDTQYF
TRBV2	TRBJ2-3	few	NA	TGTGCCAGCAGCAGACTAGTGAGTACTAGCACAGATACGCAGTATTTT	CASSRLVSTSTDTQYF
TRBV6-5	TRBJ1-1	NA	NA	TGTGCCAGCAGTTGGGTCGCCGAGGGTGAAGCTTTCTTT	CASSWVAEGEAFF
TRBV7-2	TRBJ2-1	NA	TRBD2	TGTGCCAGCAGCTTACTAGCGGGCATTAACAATGAGCAGTTCTTC	CASSLLAGINNEQFF
TRBV7-8	TRBJ2-7	few	TRBD2	TGTGCCAGCAGCTTAGTAAGCGGGGGGGCCACCGAGCAGTACTTC	CASSLVSGGATEQYF
TRBV6-2/TRBV6-3	TRBJ1-2	few	NA	TGTGCCAGCGAGGGGTTCTCTGGGGACTATGGCTACACCTTC	CASEGFSGDYGYTF
TRBV4-2	TRBJ2-2	few	TRBD2	TGTGCCAGCAGCCAAGATGAAAGGCTAGCGGGGGGGCCCGCCGGGGAGCTGTTTTTT	CASSQDERLAGGPAGELFF
TRBV10-3	TRBJ2-7	few	NA	TGTGCCTCTTCGGACGGCTACGAGCAGTACTTC	CASSDGYEQYF
TRBV20-1	TRBJ1-1	NA	NA	TGCAGAGCCTCCGAAGGGGGGGCTGAAGCTTTCTTT	CRASEGGAEAFF
TRBV11-2	TRBJ2-7	few	NA	TGTGCCAGCAGCTTAGATGAGCGGCGTAGCTCCTACGAGCAGTACTTC	CASSLDERRSSYEQYF
TRBV5-1	TRBJ2-7	few	TRBD1	TGCGCCAGCGGGCCGGGACAGGGGGCGCAGGAGCAGTACTTC	CASGPGQGAQEQYF
TRBV5-1	TRBJ2-7	NA	NA	TGCGCCAGCAGCTTGGAGGGACTCCAAAATTTCAACGAGCAGTACTTC	CASSLEGLQNFNEQYF
TRBV2	TRBJ2-7	NA	NA	TGTGCCAGCAGGCAGGGGTACGACGAGCAGTACTTC	CASRQGYDEQYF
TRBV30	TRBJ2-3	few	NA	TGTGCCTGGAGGTCAGTCCGGGAGACAGATACGCAGTATTTT	CAWRSVRETDTQYF
TRBV12-3/TRBV12-4	TRBJ1-2	few	NA	TGTGCCAGCAGTTTACCACACACCTTC	CASSLPHTF
TRBV18	TRBJ2-1	many	NA	TGTGCCAGCTCACCGTGGGAGGGGGCAGGCAATGAGCAGTTCTTC	CASSPWEGAGNEQFF
TRBV5-1	TRBJ2-7	few	NA	TGCGCCAGCAGCACGTACGGGCCGGACGAGCAGTACTTC	CASSTYGPDEQYF
TRBV4-1	TRBJ1-1	few	NA	TGCGCCAGCAGCCAAGAACCGTCGAACACTGAAGCTTTCTTT	CASSQEPSNTEAFF
TRBV6-1	TRBJ2-3	many	TRBD2	TGTGCCAGCAGGCTCCTAGCGGGGGGCACAGATACGCAGTATTTT	CASRLLAGGTDTQYF
TRBV2	TRBJ1-2	NA	NA	TGTGCCAATCTTACAGGGAGGAGGGGCTACACCTTC	CANLTGRRGYTF
TRBV6-2/TRBV6-3	TRBJ2-1	NA	NA	TGTGCCAGCAGTTACCTCGCGCAGAGCTCCTACAATGAGCAGTTCTTC	CASSYLAQSSYNEQFF
TRBV24-1	TRBJ2-1	NA	NA	TGTGCCACCAGTGATTTGCGGGGCACCGAGCAGTTCTTC	CATSDLRGTEQFF
TRBV12-3/TRBV12-4	TRBJ1-5	many	NA	TGTGCCAGCAGTCGCCGACAGTCCAATCAGCCCCAGCATTTT	CASSRRQSNQPQHF
TRBV15	TRBJ1-2	NA	NA	TGTGCCACCAGCAGAGGAATCACAGTCTATGGCTACACCTTC	CATSRGITVYGYTF
TRBV12-3/TRBV12-4	TRBJ1-2	NA	NA	TGTGCCAGCAGTTTATCGCCTACATCTTCCTATGGCTACACCTTC	CASSLSPTSSYGYTF
TRBV20-1	TRBJ2-1	NA	TRBD2	TGCAGTGCTAGAGATCAGACTAGCGGGGACTACAATGAGCAGTTCTTC	CSARDQTSGDYNEQFF
TRBV10-2	TRBJ1-1	NA	NA	TGCGCCAGCAGTGAGTCTCGGAGCACTGAAGCTTTCTTT	CASSESRSTEAFF
TRBV5-1	TRBJ1-1	few	TRBD1	TGCGCCAGCAGCTTCCTGGACAGGAAGAACACTGAAGCTTTCTTT	CASSFLDRKNTEAFF
TRBV29-1	TRBJ1-1	NA	NA	TGCAGCGTGCGGAGGGGTGGGAATGAAGCTTTCTTT	CSVRRGGNEAFF
TRBV5-6	TRBJ1-2	NA	TRBD1	TGTGCCAGCAGCTTGGGGACAGGGGAAGGCTACACCTTC	CASSLGTGEGYTF
TRBV10-2	TRBJ1-1	few	NA	TGCGCCAGCAGTGATAGCACTGAAGCTTTCTTT	CASSDSTEAFF
TRBV12-3/TRBV12-4	TRBJ1-5	many	NA	TGTGCCAGCAGTTTAGTTAGCAATCAGCCCCAGCATTTT	CASSLVSNQPQHF